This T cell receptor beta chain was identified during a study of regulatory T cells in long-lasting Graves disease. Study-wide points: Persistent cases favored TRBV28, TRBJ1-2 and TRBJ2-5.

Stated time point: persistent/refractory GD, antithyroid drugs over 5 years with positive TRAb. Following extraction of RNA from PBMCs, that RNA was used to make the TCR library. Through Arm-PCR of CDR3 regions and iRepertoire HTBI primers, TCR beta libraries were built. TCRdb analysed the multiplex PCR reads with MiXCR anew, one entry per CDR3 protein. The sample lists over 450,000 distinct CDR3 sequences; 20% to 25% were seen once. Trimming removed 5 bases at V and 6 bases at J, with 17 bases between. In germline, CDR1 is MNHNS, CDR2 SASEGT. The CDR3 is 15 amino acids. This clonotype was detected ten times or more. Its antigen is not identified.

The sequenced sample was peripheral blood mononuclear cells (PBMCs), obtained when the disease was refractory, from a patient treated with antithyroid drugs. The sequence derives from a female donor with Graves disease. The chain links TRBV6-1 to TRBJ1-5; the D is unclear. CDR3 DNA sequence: TGTGCCAGCAGTCCTATGGGATTCGTGGCTCAGCCCCAGCATTTT. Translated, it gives CASSPMGFVAQPQHF.